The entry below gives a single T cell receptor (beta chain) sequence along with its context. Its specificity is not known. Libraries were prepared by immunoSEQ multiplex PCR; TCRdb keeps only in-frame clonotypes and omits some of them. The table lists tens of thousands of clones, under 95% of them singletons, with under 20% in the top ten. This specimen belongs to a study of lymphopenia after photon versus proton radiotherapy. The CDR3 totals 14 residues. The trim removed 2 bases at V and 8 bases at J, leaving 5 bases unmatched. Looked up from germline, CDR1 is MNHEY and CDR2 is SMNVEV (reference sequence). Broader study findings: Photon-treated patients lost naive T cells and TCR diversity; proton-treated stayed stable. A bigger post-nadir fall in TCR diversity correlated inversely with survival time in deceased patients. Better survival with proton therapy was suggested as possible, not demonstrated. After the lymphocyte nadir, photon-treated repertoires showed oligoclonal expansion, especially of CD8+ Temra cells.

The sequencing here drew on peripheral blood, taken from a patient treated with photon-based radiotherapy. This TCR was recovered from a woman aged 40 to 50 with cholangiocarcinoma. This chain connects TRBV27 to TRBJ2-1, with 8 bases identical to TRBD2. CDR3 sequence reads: CASSLVRGADEQFF. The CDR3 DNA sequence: TGTGCCAGCAGTTTAGTGCGGGGGGCCGATGAGCAGTTCTTC.